Described below is a single T cell receptor (beta chain) sequence and its context. The target antigen is unknown. This sample is drawn from a study of cytotoxic CD8 clonotypes in ibrutinib-treated CLL. For the study at large: More than 9 relapsed/refractory, roughly 15 treatment-naive; roughly 18 IGHV unmutated. Findings and limits, study-wide: Clonality at baseline surpassed age-matched healthy donors and tracked circulating CD8+ T-cell counts. Treatment saw public clonotypes, which were uncommon, either contract or stay stable.

Genomic DNA (about 2 micrograms) was obtained from cryopreserved PBMCs for construction of TCR beta libraries. The assay was immunoSEQ multiplex PCR, and TCRdb's table has in-frame clones only and misses some. Of about 85,000 clones detected, 70% to 80% appear once; the ten largest clones hold around 4.8%. The germline V gene encodes CDR1 DFQATT and CDR2 SNEGSKA (reference sequence). The CDR3 loop spans 10 amino acids. This chain joins TRBV20-1 and TRBJ1-1, with D possibly being TRBD1 (6 bases). The sequenced sample was PBMCs, obtained after 12 months of ibrutinib treatment. This receptor was taken from a human donor with chronic lymphocytic leukemia. This CDR3 is CSQQGGEAFF. CDR3 DNA: TGCAGCCAACAGGGCGGAGAAGCTTTCTTT.